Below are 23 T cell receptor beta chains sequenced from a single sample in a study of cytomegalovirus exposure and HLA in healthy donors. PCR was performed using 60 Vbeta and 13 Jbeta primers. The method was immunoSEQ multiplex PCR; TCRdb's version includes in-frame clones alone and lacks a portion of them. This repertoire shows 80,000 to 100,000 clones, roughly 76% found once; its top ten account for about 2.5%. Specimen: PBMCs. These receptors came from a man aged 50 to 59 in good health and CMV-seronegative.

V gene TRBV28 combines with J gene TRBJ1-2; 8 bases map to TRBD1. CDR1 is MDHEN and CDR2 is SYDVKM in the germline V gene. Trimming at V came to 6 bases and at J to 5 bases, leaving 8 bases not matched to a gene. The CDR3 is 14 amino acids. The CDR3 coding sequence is TGTGCCAGCAGCTCAGGGGGCGTTGGGTATGGCTACACCTTC. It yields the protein CASSSGGVGYGYTF.

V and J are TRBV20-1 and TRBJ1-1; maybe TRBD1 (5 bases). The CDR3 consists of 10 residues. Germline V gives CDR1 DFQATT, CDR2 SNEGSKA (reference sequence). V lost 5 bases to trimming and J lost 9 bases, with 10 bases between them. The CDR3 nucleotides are TGCAGTGCTCTTGACAGCCAAGCTTTCTTT. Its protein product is CSALDSQAFF.

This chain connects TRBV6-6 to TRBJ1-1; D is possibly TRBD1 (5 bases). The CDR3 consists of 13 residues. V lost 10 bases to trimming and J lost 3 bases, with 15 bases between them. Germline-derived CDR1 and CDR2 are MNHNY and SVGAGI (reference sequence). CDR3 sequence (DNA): TGTGCCACCAAGCGGGGGACCGACACTGAAGCTTTCTTT. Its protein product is CATKRGTDTEAFF.

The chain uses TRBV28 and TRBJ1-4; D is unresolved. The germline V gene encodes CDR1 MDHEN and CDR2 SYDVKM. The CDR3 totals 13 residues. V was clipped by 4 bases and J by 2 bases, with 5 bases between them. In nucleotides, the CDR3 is TGTGCCAGCAGTTCCACTACTAATGAAAAACTGTTTTTT. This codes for CASSSTTNEKLFF.

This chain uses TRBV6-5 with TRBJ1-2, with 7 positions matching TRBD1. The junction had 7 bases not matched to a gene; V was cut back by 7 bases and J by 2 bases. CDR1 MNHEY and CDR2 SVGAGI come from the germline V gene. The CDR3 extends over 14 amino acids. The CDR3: CASNRGGQNYGYTF. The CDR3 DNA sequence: TGTGCCAGCAATAGAGGGGGACAGAACTATGGCTACACCTTC.

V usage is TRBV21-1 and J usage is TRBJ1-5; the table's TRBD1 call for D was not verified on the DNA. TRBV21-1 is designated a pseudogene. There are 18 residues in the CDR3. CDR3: CASSKIRQGAESNQPQHF. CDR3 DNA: TGTGCCAGCAGCAAAATCCGACAGGGGGCGGAAAGCAATCAGCCCCAGCATTTT.

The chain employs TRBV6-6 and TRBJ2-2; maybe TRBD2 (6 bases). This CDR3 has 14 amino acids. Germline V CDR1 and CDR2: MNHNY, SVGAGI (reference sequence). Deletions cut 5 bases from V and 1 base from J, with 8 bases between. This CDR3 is CASSGTENTGELFF. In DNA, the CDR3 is TGTGCCAGCAGTGGGACTGAGAACACCGGGGAGCTGTTTTTT.

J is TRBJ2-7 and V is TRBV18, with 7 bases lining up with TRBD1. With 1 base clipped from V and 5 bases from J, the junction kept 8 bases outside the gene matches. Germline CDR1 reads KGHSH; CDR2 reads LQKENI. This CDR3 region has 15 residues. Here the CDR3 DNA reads TGTGCCAGCTCACCACAGGGGACAGACAGGAACGAGCAGTACTTC. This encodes CASSPQGTDRNEQYF.

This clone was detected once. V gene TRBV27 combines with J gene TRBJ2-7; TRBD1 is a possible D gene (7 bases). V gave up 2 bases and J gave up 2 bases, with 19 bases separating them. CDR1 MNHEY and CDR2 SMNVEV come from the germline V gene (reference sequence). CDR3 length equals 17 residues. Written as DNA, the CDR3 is TGTGCCAGCAGTTTAAGCCCCGCCAGGGGGGTCCCCTACGAGCAGTACTTC. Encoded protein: CASSLSPARGVPYEQYF.

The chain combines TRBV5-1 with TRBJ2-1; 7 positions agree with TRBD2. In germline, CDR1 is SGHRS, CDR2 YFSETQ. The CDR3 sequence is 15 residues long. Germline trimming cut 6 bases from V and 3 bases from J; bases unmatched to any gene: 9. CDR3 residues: CASTRSGEGYNEQFF. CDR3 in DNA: TGCGCCAGCACCAGAAGCGGGGAGGGCTACAATGAGCAGTTCTTC.

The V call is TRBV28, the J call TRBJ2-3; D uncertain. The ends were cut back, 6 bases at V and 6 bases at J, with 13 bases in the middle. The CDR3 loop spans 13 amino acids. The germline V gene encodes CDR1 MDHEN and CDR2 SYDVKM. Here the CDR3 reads CASSSITRDTQYF. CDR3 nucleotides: TGTGCCAGCAGCTCCATTACCCGGGATACGCAGTATTTT. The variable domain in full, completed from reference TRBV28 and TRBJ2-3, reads DVKVTQSSRYLVKRTGEKVFLECVQDMDHENMFWYRQDPGLGLRLIYFSYDVKMKEKGDIPEGYSVSREKKERFSLILESASTNQTSMYLCASSSITRDTQYFGPGTRLTVL.

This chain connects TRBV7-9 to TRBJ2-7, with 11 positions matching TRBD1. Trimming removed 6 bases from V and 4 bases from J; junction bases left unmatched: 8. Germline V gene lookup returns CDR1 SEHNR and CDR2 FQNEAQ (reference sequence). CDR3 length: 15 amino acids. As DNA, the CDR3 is TGTGCCAGCAGAACAGGGCGGGACAGGGGGTACGAGCAGTACTTC. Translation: CASRTGRDRGYEQYF.

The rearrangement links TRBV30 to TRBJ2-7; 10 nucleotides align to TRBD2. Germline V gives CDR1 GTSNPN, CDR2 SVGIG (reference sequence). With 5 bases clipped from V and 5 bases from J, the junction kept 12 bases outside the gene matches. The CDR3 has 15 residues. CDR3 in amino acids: CAWCIPGLARHEQYF. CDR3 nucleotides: TGTGCCTGGTGTATACCGGGACTAGCGAGGCACGAGCAGTACTTC.

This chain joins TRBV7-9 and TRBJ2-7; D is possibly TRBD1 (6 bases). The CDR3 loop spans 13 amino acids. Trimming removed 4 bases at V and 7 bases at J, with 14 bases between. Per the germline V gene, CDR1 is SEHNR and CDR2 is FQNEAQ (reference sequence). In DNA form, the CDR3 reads TGTGCCAGCAGCTCCCGGGACATCTGGGAGCAGTACTTC. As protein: CASSSRDIWEQYF.

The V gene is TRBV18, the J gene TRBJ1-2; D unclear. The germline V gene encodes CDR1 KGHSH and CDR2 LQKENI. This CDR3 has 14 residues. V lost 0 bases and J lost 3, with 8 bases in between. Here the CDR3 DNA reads TGTGCCAGCTCACCACCGTCGGCGGACTATGGCTACACCTTC. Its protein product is CASSPPSADYGYTF. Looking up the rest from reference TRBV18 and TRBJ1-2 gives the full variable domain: NAGVMQNPRHLVRRRGQEARLRCSPMKGHSHVYWYRQLPEEGLKFMVYLQKENIIDESGMPKERFSAEFPKEGPSILRIQQVVRGDSAAYFCASSPPSADYGYTFGSGTRLTVV.

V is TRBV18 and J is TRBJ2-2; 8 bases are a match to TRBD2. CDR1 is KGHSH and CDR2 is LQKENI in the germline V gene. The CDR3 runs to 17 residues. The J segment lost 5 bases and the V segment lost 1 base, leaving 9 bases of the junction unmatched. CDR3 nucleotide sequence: TGTGCCAGCTCACCACTTATTTTCACTAGCGGAACCGGGGAGCTGTTTTTT. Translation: CASSPLIFTSGTGELFF.

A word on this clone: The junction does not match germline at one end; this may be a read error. The chain's CDR3 is CASSSLVGALSPPHF. In DNA, the CDR3 is TGTGCCAGCAGTTCCCTCGTGGGGGCCCTTTCACCCCCCCACTTT. V gene TRBV27 combines with J gene TRBJ1-6, with D perhaps matching TRBD1 (6 bases). This CDR3 region has 15 residues. CDR1 and CDR2 from the germline V gene are MNHEY and SMNVEV (reference sequence).

This CDR3 is CASSVEAGGETQYF. The CDR3 DNA reads as TGTGCCAGCAGCGTAGAGGCAGGCGGGGAGACCCAGTACTTC. The chain couples TRBV9 to TRBJ2-5; possible D gene TRBD2, 5 bases. CDR3 length: 14 amino acids. Germline loops: CDR1 SGDLS, CDR2 YYNGEE. Trimming stripped 0 bases from V and 5 bases from J, with 11 bases between.

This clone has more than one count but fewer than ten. CDR3 region: CASGQDPTGELFF. The CDR3 DNA reads TGTGCCAGCGGACAGGACCCTACCGGGGAGCTGTTTTTT. V and J are TRBV2 and TRBJ2-2; TRBD1 aligns across 7 bases. Germline-derived CDR1 and CDR2 are SNHLY and FYNNEI. The CDR3 loop spans 13 amino acids. Germline trimming cut 8 bases from V and 5 bases from J; bases unmatched to any gene: 5.

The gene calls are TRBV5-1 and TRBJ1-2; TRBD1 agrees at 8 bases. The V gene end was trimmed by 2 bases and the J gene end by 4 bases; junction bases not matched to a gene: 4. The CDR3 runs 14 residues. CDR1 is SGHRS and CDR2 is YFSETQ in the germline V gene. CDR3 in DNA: TGCGCCAGCAGCTTAAGAGACAGGGGCTATGGCTACACCTTC. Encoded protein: CASSLRDRGYGYTF. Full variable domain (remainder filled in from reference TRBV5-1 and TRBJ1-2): KAGVTQTPRYLIKTRGQQVTLSCSPISGHRSVSWYQQTPGQGLQFLFEYFSETQRNKGNFPGRFSGRQFSNSRSEMNVSTLELGDSALYLCASSLRDRGYGYTFGSGTRLTVV.

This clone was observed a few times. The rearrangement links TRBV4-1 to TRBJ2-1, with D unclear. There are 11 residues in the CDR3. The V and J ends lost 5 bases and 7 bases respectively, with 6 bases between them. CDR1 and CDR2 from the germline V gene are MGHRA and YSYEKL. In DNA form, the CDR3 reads TGCGCCAGCAGCAACTTAAATGAGCAGTTCTTC. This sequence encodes CASSNLNEQFF.

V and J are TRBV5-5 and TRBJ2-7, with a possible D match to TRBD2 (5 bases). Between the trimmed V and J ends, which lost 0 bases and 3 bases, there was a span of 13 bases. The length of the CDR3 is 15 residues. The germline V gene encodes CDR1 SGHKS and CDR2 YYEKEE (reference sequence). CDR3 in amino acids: CASSLDSGWIYEQYF. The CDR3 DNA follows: TGTGCCAGCAGCTTGGATTCGGGGTGGATCTACGAGCAGTACTTC.

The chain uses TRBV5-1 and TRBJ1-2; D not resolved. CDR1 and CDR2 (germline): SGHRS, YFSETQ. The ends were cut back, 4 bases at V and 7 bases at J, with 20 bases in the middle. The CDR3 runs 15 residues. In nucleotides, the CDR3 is TGCGCCAGCAGCATGACTACTTCCGGTTTGAGTGGCTACACCTTC. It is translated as CASSMTTSGLSGYTF.